This paragraph reports one T cell receptor (beta chain). This record comes from a study of patients and donors after allogeneic stem cell transplantation. After removal of 5 bases from V and 4 bases from J, the junction contained 5 bases not matched to a gene. Germline-derived CDR1 and CDR2 are SGHRS and YFSETQ. The CDR3 extends over 13 amino acids. Each CDR3 protein is one row after TCRdb ran MiXCR on the RT-PCR reads. Of about 160,000 distinct CDR3 sequences listed, approximately 35% were seen once; the top ten hold roughly 50%. The chain joins TRBV5-1 to TRBJ2-5, with 7 bases aligning to TRBD1. The sequence derives from a human donor who was either an allogeneic HSCT recipient or a stem cell or donor lymphocyte infusion donor (not recorded which). It is not recorded whose cells these are; they may come from a transplant donor. The source material was blood, either unsorted or a sorted T cell fraction (not recorded which). DNA for the CDR3: TGCGCCAGCAGGACAGGGTTCCCAGAGACCCAGTACTTC. Amino acids: CASRTGFPETQYF.